Listed here are 10 T cell receptor beta chains from one sample, sequenced in a study of blood T cell repertoires in COVID-19. TCRdb's table, derived via immunoSEQ multiplex PCR, lists solely in-frame clones and lacks some. The repertoire holds some 49,000 clones, with 90% as singletons. The specimen sequenced was peripheral blood. The receptors derive from a man aged 65 to 85 with active COVID-19.

The chain joins TRBV24-1 to TRBJ1-1, with D hard to call. Germline CDR1 is KGHDR and CDR2 is SFDVKD. The CDR3 runs to 12 residues. V was clipped by 6 bases and J by 2 bases, with 6 bases between them. The CDR3 sequence: CATSRGNTEAFF. CDR3 coding DNA: TGTGCCACCAGTCGGGGTAACACTGAAGCTTTCTTT.

V usage is TRBV13 and J usage is TRBJ2-1; TRBD2 matches 10 bases. Germline loops: CDR1 PRHDT, CDR2 FYEKMQ (reference sequence). CDR3 size: 16 residues. The ends lost 5 bases at V and 2 bases at J; junction bases unmatched: 6. CDR3 amino acids: CASSASGGAAYNEQFF. CDR3 bases: TGTGCCAGCAGCGCCAGCGGGGGGGCCGCCTACAATGAGCAGTTCTTC.

The chain recombines TRBV3-1 (or the pseudogene TRBV3-2) with TRBJ1-2; tentatively, D is TRBD1 (5 bases). V dropped 0 bases and J dropped 7 bases, with 12 bases sitting between them. Germline values: CDR1 LGHDT, CDR2 YNNKEL (reference sequence). The CDR3 spans 14 residues. CDR3 coding DNA: TGTGCCAGCAGCCAAGAGGGCAGGGATATTGGCTACACCTTC. Translation gives CASSQEGRDIGYTF.

V gene TRBV4-2 combines with J gene TRBJ1-1; no firm D call. V lost 0 bases to trimming and J lost 10 bases, with 9 bases between them. The CDR3 covers 12 residues. Germline loops: CDR1 LGHNA, CDR2 YNFKEQ. CDR3 region: CASSQERARAFF. CDR3 coding DNA: TGTGCCAGCAGCCAAGAGAGGGCAAGAGCTTTCTTT.

The chain carries TRBV2 and TRBJ2-2, with a weak D call TRBD1 (6 bases). CDR1 is SNHLY, CDR2 FYNNEI, per germline. With 7 bases removed from V and 0 bases from J, the gap between germline ends came to 12 bases. The CDR3 has 15 amino acids. CDR3 coding DNA: TGTGCCAGCACCCGGGACAATTCGAACACCGGGGAGCTGTTTTTT. Translating it yields CASTRDNSNTGELFF.

This clone has just one count. The chain combines TRBV7-2 with TRBJ2-7, with 9 bases matching TRBD1. The CDR3 is made up of 16 amino acids. V gave up 5 bases and J gave up 0 bases; unmatched junction bases: 8. Germline lookup yields CDR1 SGHTA and CDR2 FQGNSA. The CDR3 protein is CASSPPGTGNSYEQYF. CDR3 bases: TGTGCCAGCAGCCCACCCGGGACAGGGAACTCCTACGAGCAGTACTTC.

This sequence joins TRBV7-9 and TRBJ2-3; the match to TRBD2 covers 7 bases. Germline V CDR1 and CDR2: SEHNR, FQNEAQ (reference sequence). The CDR3 spans 13 residues. Losses at the gene ends were 10 bases for V and 1 base for J; bases not matched to a gene: 5. The CDR3 region has the DNA TGTGCCACGCAAACTAGCGGCACAGATACGCAGTATTTT. Translated: CATQTSGTDTQYF. The whole variable domain, filled in from reference TRBV7-9 and TRBJ2-3, reads DTGVSQNPRHKITKRGQNVTFRCDPISEHNRLYWYRQTLGQGPEFLTYFQNEAQLEKSRLLSDRFSAERPKGSFSTLEIQRTEQGDSAMYLCATQTSGTDTQYFGPGTRLTVL.

The chain uses TRBV11-2 and TRBJ2-3; D gene unclear. The CDR3 covers 15 residues. CDR1 and CDR2 (germline): SGHAT, FQNNGV. V was cut by 1 base and J by 2 bases, with 10 bases left in between. CDR3: CASSLVLVPTDTQYF. In DNA, the CDR3 is TGTGCCAGCAGCTTAGTTTTAGTCCCCACAGATACGCAGTATTTT.

The chain employs TRBV6-1 and TRBJ2-7; TRBD1 might be the D (6 bases). Trimming shortened V by 4 bases and J by 3 bases, and 19 bases separated the two germline ends. Germline V gives CDR1 MNHNS, CDR2 SASEGT. The CDR3 covers 16 residues. CDR3 in amino acids: CASSVSEPGHFYEQYF. The CDR3 DNA is TGTGCCAGCAGTGTCTCAGAACCGGGACATTTCTACGAGCAGTACTTC.

This clone was seen just once. The gene calls are TRBV15 and TRBJ2-5; possible D gene TRBD2, 6 bases. The germline V and J ends were trimmed by 3 bases and 5 bases, with 16 bases remaining between them. The germline V gene has CDR1 LNHNV and CDR2 YYDKDF (reference sequence). This CDR3 contains 15 residues. This chain's CDR3 is CATSRGGRGLETQYF. The CDR3 DNA reads as TGTGCCACCAGCAGGGGGGGAAGGGGATTGGAGACCCAGTACTTC.